The next 20 T cell receptor beta chains were all read from a single sample in a study of T cell repertoires in cytomegalovirus infection. The antigens of these receptors remain unknown. One entry per CDR3 protein, called by TCRdb with MiXCR from the reads. The sample has more than 85,000 distinct CDR3 sequences, around 28% seen once. Sequences were derived from CD8+ T cells from cultured PBMCs, sampled from culture after CMV antigen stimulation. Receptor source: a human donor in good health (CMV status not recorded). Some clones in this sample may be carry-over from other donors' samples.

This clonotype was seen a handful of times. This chain joins TRBV27 and TRBJ2-3; D is unclear. Trimming pared 5 bases from V and 0 bases from J, leaving 9 bases between. This CDR3 region has 14 residues. Germline CDR1 MNHEY, CDR2 SMNVEV (reference sequence). CDR3 sequence reads: CASSPLISTDTQYF. The CDR3 bases are TGTGCCAGCAGTCCCCTCATTAGCACAGATACGCAGTATTTT.

Here the CDR3 DNA reads TGCGCCAGCAGTGAGATGCTAGCGGGGGGGATCCAAGGCGGCTCCGGGGAGCTGTTTTTT. Translated: CASSEMLAGGIQGGSGELFF. The rearrangement links TRBV10-2 to TRBJ2-2; 12 bases fit TRBD2. Germline V gives CDR1 WSHSY, CDR2 SAAADI. CDR3 length: 20 amino acids. J gave up 6 bases and V 2 bases, and 16 bases lay outside the gene matches.

The rearrangement uses TRBV9 and TRBJ2-2; D might be TRBD1 (6 bases). Trimming pared 0 bases from V and 1 base from J, leaving 13 bases between. Germline V gene lookup returns CDR1 SGDLS and CDR2 YYNGEE. This CDR3 region has 17 residues. The CDR3 sequence is CASSVDRDTLNTGELFF. CDR3 coding DNA: TGTGCCAGCAGCGTAGATCGGGACACCCTGAACACCGGGGAGCTGTTTTTT.

This clonotype came up many times. This sequence joins TRBV20-1 and TRBJ2-1; TRBD1 might be the D (5 bases). The CDR3 extends over 15 amino acids. Trimming removed 3 bases from V and 0 bases from J, with 12 bases in between. CDR1 and CDR2 from the germline V gene are DFQATT and SNEGSKA (reference sequence). The CDR3 region is CSASDSVTSYNEQFF. The CDR3, as DNA: TGCAGTGCTAGTGACAGCGTAACCTCCTACAATGAGCAGTTCTTC.

This clonotype was found a few times. V is TRBV4-1 and J is TRBJ1-2, with unresolved D. The CDR3 is 12 amino acids. Germline CDR1 MGHRA, CDR2 YSYEKL. V was trimmed by 3 bases and J by 4 bases, leaving 6 bases between them. The CDR3 is CASSQSTYGYTF. CDR3 DNA: TGCGCCAGCAGCCAGTCAACCTATGGCTACACCTTC.

This clonotype was counted between two and nine times. The chain has TRBV7-9 and TRBJ1-1, with D unclear. The germline gives CDR1 SEHNR, CDR2 FQNEAQ (reference sequence). V lost 11 bases and J 5 bases, leaving 12 bases between the germline ends. This CDR3 contains 11 residues. CDR3 in amino acids: CAGWGGTEAFF. The CDR3 DNA is TGTGCCGGGTGGGGTGGAACTGAAGCTTTCTTT.

The J gene is TRBJ1-2, the V gene TRBV2; D perhaps matches TRBD1 (5 bases). Germline lookup yields CDR1 SNHLY and CDR2 FYNNEI. This CDR3 has 15 residues. Trimming cost V 0 bases and J 4 bases, with 12 bases left between them. The chain's CDR3 is CASSEATGTIYGYTF. In DNA, the CDR3 is TGTGCCAGCAGTGAAGCGACCGGGACGATCTATGGCTACACCTTC.

This clonotype was recorded a few times. The rearrangement links TRBV11-3 to TRBJ2-6, with no clear D. Trimming stripped 6 bases from V and 2 bases from J, with 11 bases between. Germline V lookup: CDR1 SGHNT, CDR2 YENEEA. The CDR3 is made up of 15 amino acids. DNA for the CDR3: TGTGCCAGCAGTCTGGGTGGAACTGGGGCCAACGTCCTGACTTTC. Translated: CASSLGGTGANVLTF.

The table lists this clonotype with many counts. The chain employs TRBV4-2 and TRBJ1-2, with D possibly TRBD1 on 5 matching bases. In germline, CDR1 is LGHNA, CDR2 YNFKEQ. The CDR3 has 15 residues. V was pared by 0 bases and J by 5 bases, with 13 bases between. The CDR3 DNA reads as TGTGCCAGCAGCCAAGAACAGGATCGCGCGTATGGCTACACCTTC. Encoded protein: CASSQEQDRAYGYTF.

The chain carries TRBV6-8 and TRBJ2-7, with D perhaps given as TRBD1 or TRBD2 (5 bases each). Germline loops: CDR1 MNHGY, CDR2 SAAAGT. This CDR3 is 16 amino acids long. V was cut by 2 bases and J by 2 bases, with 16 bases left in between. The CDR3 reads CASSYTLTGAAYEQYF. CDR3 nucleotides: TGTGCCAGCAGTTACACCCTCACCGGGGCCGCCTACGAGCAGTACTTC.

This sequence joins TRBV5-5 and TRBJ1-1; no reliable D call. Germline CDR1 and CDR2: SGHKS and YYEKEE (reference sequence). Trimming pared 3 bases from V and 1 base from J, leaving 10 bases between. The CDR3 runs to 14 residues. The chain's CDR3 is CASSSLLGNTEAFF. The CDR3 bases are TGTGCCAGCAGCTCGCTATTAGGGAACACTGAAGCTTTCTTT.

In this sample, this clonotype turned up a few times. The rearrangement uses TRBV27 and TRBJ1-5, with 8 bases fitting TRBD1. Unmatched junction bases numbered 13, after V lost 10 bases and J lost 2 bases. CDR3 length equals 16 residues. Germline CDR1 MNHEY, CDR2 SMNVEV (reference sequence). The CDR3 coding sequence is TGTGCCACCAAAAAGATAGAGACAGGGGGCAATCAGCCCCAGCATTTT. This codes for CATKKIETGGNQPQHF.

The chain is built from TRBV20-1 and TRBJ2-2; TRBD2 agrees at 8 bases. The V gene end was trimmed by 1 base and the J gene end by 3 bases; junction bases not matched to a gene: 1. This CDR3 region has 14 residues. The V gene's germline CDR1 is DFQATT and CDR2 SNEGSKA (reference sequence). CDR3 protein: CSARGSGDTGELFF. As DNA, the CDR3 is TGCAGTGCTAGAGGTAGCGGGGACACCGGGGAGCTGTTTTTT.

There are many counts of this clonotype. The V gene is TRBV5-4, the J gene TRBJ2-7; tentative D call: TRBD1 (6 bases). This CDR3 comprises 13 residues. Germline V lookup: CDR1 SGHNT, CDR2 YYREEE (reference sequence). V was cut by 4 bases and J by 4 bases, with 12 bases left in between. The CDR3 sequence is CASSHRTGYEQYF. The CDR3 coding sequence is TGTGCCAGCAGCCACCGAACAGGGTACGAGCAGTACTTC.

This clonotype was seen only a few times. The chain has TRBV7-6 and TRBJ2-7; TRBD1 matches 10 bases. This CDR3 contains 16 residues. The V segment lost 5 bases and the J segment 3 bases; nucleotides outside the gene matches: 10. Germline V gene sequence: CDR1 SGHVS, CDR2 FNYEAQ. The CDR3: CASSPPGRTGGYEQYF. The DNA of the CDR3 is TGTGCCAGCAGCCCCCCTGGACGGACAGGGGGCTACGAGCAGTACTTC.

This clonotype was found a few times. The V gene is TRBV6-5, the J gene TRBJ1-5; D not certain. CDR1 is MNHEY and CDR2 is SVGAGI in the germline V gene. Trimming shortened V by 5 bases and J by 4 bases, and 9 bases separated the two germline ends. The CDR3 is 13 residues long. The CDR3, as DNA: TGTGCCAGCAGTCCTTTCAATAATCAGCCCCAGCATTTT. Its protein product is CASSPFNNQPQHF.

This clonotype has only a few counts. J is TRBJ1-1 and V is TRBV5-5; no definite D call. V was clipped by 1 base and J by 0 bases, with 4 bases between them. The CDR3 is 13 amino acids. The germline gives CDR1 SGHKS, CDR2 YYEKEE (reference sequence). CDR3 sequence (DNA): TGTGCCAGCAGCTTGTTTGTGAACACTGAAGCTTTCTTT. Translation gives CASSLFVNTEAFF.

The V gene is TRBV12-3 or TRBV12-4, the J gene TRBJ2-5; TRBD1 aligns across 9 bases. This CDR3 is 14 amino acids long. With 6 bases clipped from V and 5 bases from J, the junction kept 7 bases outside the gene matches. CDR3 amino acids: CASRSGQGWETQYF. The CDR3, as DNA: TGTGCCAGCAGGTCGGGACAGGGATGGGAGACCCAGTACTTC.

The rearrangement links TRBV7-9 to TRBJ1-1; 8 bases match TRBD1. Losses at the gene ends were 5 bases for V and 7 bases for J; bases not matched to a gene: 3. In germline, CDR1 is SEHNR, CDR2 FQNEAQ (reference sequence). The CDR3 totals 12 residues. The CDR3 region is CASSIGTGEAFF. DNA of the CDR3: TGTGCCAGCAGCATTGGGACAGGTGAAGCTTTCTTT.

This clonotype was seen a few times. The chain employs TRBV14 and TRBJ1-2; possibly TRBD1 for D (6 bases). This CDR3 is built from 14 residues. V was trimmed by 4 bases and J by 6 bases, leaving 15 bases between them. The germline V gene has CDR1 SGHDN and CDR2 FVKESK. The CDR3 protein is CASSPTGWIDGYTF. The DNA for the CDR3 is TGTGCCAGCAGCCCCACAGGGTGGATAGATGGCTACACCTTC.